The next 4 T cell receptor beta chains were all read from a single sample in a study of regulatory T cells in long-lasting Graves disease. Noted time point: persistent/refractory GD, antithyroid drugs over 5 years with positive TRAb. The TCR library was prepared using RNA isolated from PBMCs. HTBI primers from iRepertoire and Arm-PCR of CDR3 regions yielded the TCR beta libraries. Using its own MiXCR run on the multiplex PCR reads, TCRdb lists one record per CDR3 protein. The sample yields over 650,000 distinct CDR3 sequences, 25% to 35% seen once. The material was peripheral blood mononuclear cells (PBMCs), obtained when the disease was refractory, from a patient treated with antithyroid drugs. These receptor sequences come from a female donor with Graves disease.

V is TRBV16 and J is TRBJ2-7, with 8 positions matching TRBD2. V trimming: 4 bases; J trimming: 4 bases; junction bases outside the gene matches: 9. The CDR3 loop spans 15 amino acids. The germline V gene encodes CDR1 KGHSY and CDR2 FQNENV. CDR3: CASSRIAGILYEQYF. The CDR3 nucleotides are TGTGCCAGCAGCCGTATAGCGGGGATTTTATACGAGCAGTACTTC. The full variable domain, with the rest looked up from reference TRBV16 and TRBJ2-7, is GEEVAQTPKHLVRGEGQKAKLYCAPIKGHSYVFWYQQVLKNEFKFLISFQNENVFDETGMPKERFSAKCLPNSPCSLEIQATKLEDSAVYFCASSRIAGILYEQYFGPGTRLTVT.

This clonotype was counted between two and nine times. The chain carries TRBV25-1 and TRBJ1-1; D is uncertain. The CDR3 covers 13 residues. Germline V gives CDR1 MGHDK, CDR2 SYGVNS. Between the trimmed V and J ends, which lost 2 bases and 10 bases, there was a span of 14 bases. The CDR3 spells CASSERKAGGAFF. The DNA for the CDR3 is TGTGCCAGCAGTGAAAGAAAGGCCGGTGGAGCTTTCTTT.

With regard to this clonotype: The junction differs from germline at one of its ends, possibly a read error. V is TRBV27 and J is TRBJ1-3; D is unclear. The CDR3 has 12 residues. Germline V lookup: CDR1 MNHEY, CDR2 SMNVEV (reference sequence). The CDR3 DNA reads TGTGCCAACAGTTCCCCTGGAAACACCATATATTTT. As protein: CANSSPGNTIYF.

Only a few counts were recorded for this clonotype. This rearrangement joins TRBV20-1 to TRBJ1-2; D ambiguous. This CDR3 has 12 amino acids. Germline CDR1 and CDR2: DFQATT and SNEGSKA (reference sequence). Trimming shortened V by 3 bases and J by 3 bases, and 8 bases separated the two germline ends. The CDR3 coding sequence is TGCAGTGCTAGTCTGGAGGACTATGGCTACACCTTC. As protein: CSASLEDYGYTF.